These T cell receptor beta chains were read from a single sample in a study of tumor-infiltrating lymphocytes in localized non-small cell lung cancer. Sequencing used immunoSEQ multiplex PCR; TCRdb keeps in-frame clones, though not all of them. Here the sample spans about 16,000 clones, about 45% being singletons. Sequencing was carried out using lung tumor tissue. The receptors were gathered from a human donor with non-small cell lung cancer. The CDR3 runs from the conserved cysteine through the conserved F or W. D genes are given only for firm matches. Some rows mark clone size as missing; the rest say once, few, many or name a class of expanded clone.

v_gene,abundance,j_gene,d_gene,CDR3aa,CDR3nt
TRBV9,-,TRBJ1-4,-,CASSVGSPGKLFF,TGTGCCAGCAGCGTAGGTAGCCCCGGGAAACTGTTTTTT
TRBV19,-,TRBJ1-2,TRBD1,CASSQRTGANYGYTF,TGTGCCAGTAGTCAACGGACAGGGGCTAACTATGGCTACACCTTC
TRBV27,medium-sized,TRBJ1-6,-,CASKEGGNSPLHF,TGTGCCAGCAAGGAGGGGGGGAATTCACCCCTCCACTTT
TRBV11-2,-,TRBJ1-6,-,CASSGGQGGTWGNSPLHF,TGTGCCAGCAGCGGAGGGCAGGGCGGGACTTGGGGGAATTCACCCCTCCACTTT
TRBV7-3,-,TRBJ1-1,TRBD1,CASSLTRGQGNTEAFF,TGTGCCAGCAGCTTAACGAGGGGACAGGGGAACACTGAAGCTTTCTTT
TRBV29-1,few,TRBJ1-2,TRBD1,CSVRDSYGYTF,TGCAGCGTCCGGGACAGCTATGGCTACACCTTC
TRBV29-1,few,TRBJ1-1,TRBD1,CSVRQGRNEAFF,TGCAGCGTTCGACAGGGCCGGAATGAAGCTTTCTTT
TRBV28,-,TRBJ1-5,-,CASSSLEGTHQPQHF,TGTGCCAGCAGTTCCTTAGAGGGGACCCATCAGCCCCAGCATTTT
TRBV19,-,TRBJ2-3,TRBD2,CASSIGLAGATDTQYF,TGTGCCAGTAGTATCGGACTAGCGGGGGCCACAGATACGCAGTATTTT
TRBV4-2,few,TRBJ2-7,TRBD1,CASSQGGPGGDEQYF,TGTGCCAGCAGCCAGGGAGGTCCAGGGGGCGACGAGCAGTACTTC
TRBV9,-,TRBJ1-3,-,CASSVGSVSGNTIYF,TGTGCCAGCAGCGTAGGTTCAGTCTCTGGAAACACCATATATTTT
TRBV5-1,few,TRBJ1-2,-,CASSYDRRGYGYTF,TGCGCCAGCAGCTACGACAGGAGAGGCTATGGCTACACCTTC
TRBV7-9,-,TRBJ2-4,-,CASSTPTYRGGDIQYF,TGTGCCAGCAGCACACCAACCTACAGGGGGGGGGACATTCAGTACTTC
TRBV29-1,-,TRBJ2-5,-,CSVEPIRVGETQYF,TGCAGCGTTGAACCCATACGAGTTGGGGAGACCCAGTACTTC
TRBV27,-,TRBJ1-6,-,CASSLGALGFNSPLHF,TGTGCCAGCAGTTTAGGGGCCCTGGGGTTTAATTCACCCCTCCACTTT
TRBV11-2,-,TRBJ2-7,TRBD1,CASSPGQSYEQYF,TGTGCCAGCAGCCCGGGACAGTCATACGAGCAGTACTTC
TRBV5-1,few,TRBJ2-1,TRBD2,CASSWLSGGLYNEQFF,TGCGCCAGCAGCTGGCTTAGCGGGGGACTGTACAATGAGCAGTTCTTC
TRBV27,-,TRBJ2-5,-,CASSSLGGGLKETQYF,TGTGCCAGCAGTTCCCTTGGGGGGGGCCTGAAGGAGACCCAGTACTTC
TRBV7-7,-,TRBJ1-3,-,CASSLGPIRSGNTIYF,TGTGCTAGCAGCTTAGGACCGATACGCTCTGGAAACACCATATATTTT
TRBV12-5,-,TRBJ1-1,TRBD1,CASEQGAGTEAFF,TGTGCTAGTGAACAGGGGGCTGGAACTGAAGCTTTCTTT
TRBV7-9,-,TRBJ2-3,-,CASSFQGTDTQYF,TGTGCCAGCAGCTTTCAGGGCACAGATACGCAGTATTTT
TRBV4-3,-,TRBJ2-1,-,CASSQTGAYGNEQFF,TGCGCCAGCAGCCAAACCGGGGCCTATGGCAATGAGCAGTTCTTC
TRBV9,-,TRBJ2-1,-,CASSAPRTPNSYNEQFF,TGTGCCAGCAGCGCTCCCCGGACTCCGAACTCCTACAATGAGCAGTTCTTC
TRBV28,-,TRBJ1-5,TRBD1,CASSPGTGSNQPQHF,TGTGCCAGCAGTCCTGGGACAGGCAGTAATCAGCCCCAGCATTTT
TRBV9,-,TRBJ1-2,-,CASSVAGGHRSF,TGTGCCAGCAGCGTAGCCGGGGGTCATCGATCCTTC
TRBV10-3,-,TRBJ1-2,TRBD1,CAISESGTGGYTF,TGTGCCATCAGTGAGTCCGGGACAGGTGGCTACACCTTC
TRBV6-1,-,TRBJ1-6,-,CASSELAPSSYNSPLHF,TGTGCCAGCAGTGAATTAGCGCCGAGCTCCTATAATTCACCCCTCCACTTT
TRBV6-6,medium-sized,TRBJ1-5,-,CASSYSGGRQPQHF,TGTGCCAGCAGTTACTCAGGAGGACGTCAGCCCCAGCATTTT
TRBV30,-,TRBJ2-3,TRBD2,CAWSIGAGGRTDTQYF,TGTGCCTGGAGTATAGGAGCGGGGGGGCGGACAGATACGCAGTATTTT
TRBV29-1,few,TRBJ1-2,-,CSVDGHNYGYTF,TGCAGCGTTGATGGGCATAACTATGGCTACACCTTC
TRBV7-9,-,TRBJ1-1,-,CASSFAANTEAFF,TGTGCCAGCAGCTTTGCAGCGAACACTGAAGCTTTCTTT
TRBV6-6,once,TRBJ1-5,-,CASSRGGGSPQHF,TGTGCCAGCAGTCGCGGCGGGGGCTCGCCCCAGCATTTT
TRBV30,-,TRBJ2-7,-,CAWSVGGYEQYF,TGTGCCTGGAGTGTTGGGGGTTACGAGCAGTACTTC
TRBV20-1,few,TRBJ2-7,TRBD1,CSRDRLYEQYF,TGCAGCAGGGACAGACTATACGAGCAGTACTTC
TRBV29-1,-,TRBJ2-7,TRBD1,CSVGPGQGGYEQYF,TGCAGCGTTGGCCCGGGACAGGGAGGCTACGAGCAGTACTTC
TRBV2,-,TRBJ2-3,-,CASVLGTTSTDTQYF,TGTGCCAGCGTACTAGGGACCACTAGCACAGATACGCAGTATTTT
TRBV19,-,TRBJ2-7,-,CATSVRGKQYF,TGTGCCACGTCGGTCAGGGGCAAGCAGTACTTC
TRBV28,-,TRBJ2-7,TRBD1,CASSRQGYSYEQYF,TGTGCCAGCAGTCGACAGGGCTACTCCTACGAGCAGTACTTC
TRBV7-2,many,TRBJ2-2,TRBD2,CASSLASGGATGELFF,TGTGCCAGCAGCTTAGCTAGCGGGGGGGCCACCGGGGAGCTGTTTTTT
TRBV4-3,-,TRBJ1-1,-,CASSQVLTGANTEAFF,TGCGCCAGCAGCCAAGTATTAACAGGAGCCAACACTGAAGCTTTCTTT
TRBV14,-,TRBJ2-1,TRBD2,CASSQESISSGGAVEQFF,TGTGCCAGCAGCCAAGAATCGATATCCAGCGGGGGGGCAGTTGAGCAGTTCTTC
TRBV5-1,-,TRBJ2-3,-,CASSLPRGDTQYF,TGTGCCAGCAGCCTTCCCCGGGGAGATACGCAGTATTTT
TRBV27,many,TRBJ2-3,-,CASSFYRDGTDTQYF,TGTGCCAGCAGTTTCTATCGGGACGGCACAGATACGCAGTATTTT
TRBV6-5,-,TRBJ1-5,-,CASRSGILNQPQHF,TGTGCCAGCAGGTCCGGGATTCTCAATCAGCCCCAGCATTTT
TRBV7-8,once,TRBJ1-1,-,CASSAQMNTEAFF,TGTGCCAGCTCAGCACAAATGAACACTGAAGCTTTCTTT